The source of this T cell receptor (beta chain) is a study of blood T cells in healthy people across ages. The use of a sample-barcoded 5' primer and a J-beta primer mix characterized a second PCR of 7 to 11 cycles. A template-switch adaptor that had 12 random nucleotides put a tag on each cDNA molecule. TCRdb independently ran MiXCR on the 5' RACE reads; one entry per CDR3 protein. This repertoire shows about 590,000 distinct CDR3 sequences, about 30% found once; its top ten account for around a sixth. Study-wide findings and caveats: When set beside aged donors, long-lived donors presented more naive CD4+ cells and higher diversity.

The count of this clonotype is one. Its antigen is not known. A read error is possible here, since a much larger clone lies one base away. The germline CDR1 and CDR2 sequences are SGHRS and YFSETQ. The CDR3 loop spans 13 amino acids. The rearrangement links TRBV5-1 to TRBJ2-3; unclear D gene. This sequence was found in a woman of 80 years or more in good health. The sequenced sample consisted of blood. DNA for the CDR3: TGCGCCAGCAGCTTGGACAACACAGATACGCGGTATTTT. Translating gives CASSLDNTDTRYF.